This TCR beta chain derives from a study of blood T cell repertoires in COVID-19. Study as a whole: Donors in the United States, Italy and Spain gave samples during acute or convalescent COVID-19. PBMCs, B-cell-depleted T cells, or T cells provided the cDNA or gDNA that made up the material.

During active infection, Seattle patients enrolled and were then monitored through disease. Looked up from germline, CDR1 is KGHSH and CDR2 is LQKENI. This CDR3 comprises 15 residues. Deletions cut 2 bases from V and 4 bases from J, with 14 bases between. As processed by the authors: Estimation of nucleated cell counts was performed using reference gene primer amplification. Generated by immunoSEQ multiplex PCR, the TCRdb table keeps only in-frame clones and is missing some. The V and J calls and clone size come from that table; D and trimming were worked out from the DNA. The sample carries around 400,000 clones, around 87% recorded once.

The V gene is TRBV18, the J gene TRBJ1-2; a weak D match, TRBD1 (6 bases). The sequenced sample was peripheral blood. This clonotype was obtained from a woman in her sixties with COVID-19, enrolled during active disease. CDR3 DNA: TGTGCCAGCTCACCAAGGGACACCCATCTCTATGGCTACACCTTC. This sequence encodes CASSPRDTHLYGYTF.